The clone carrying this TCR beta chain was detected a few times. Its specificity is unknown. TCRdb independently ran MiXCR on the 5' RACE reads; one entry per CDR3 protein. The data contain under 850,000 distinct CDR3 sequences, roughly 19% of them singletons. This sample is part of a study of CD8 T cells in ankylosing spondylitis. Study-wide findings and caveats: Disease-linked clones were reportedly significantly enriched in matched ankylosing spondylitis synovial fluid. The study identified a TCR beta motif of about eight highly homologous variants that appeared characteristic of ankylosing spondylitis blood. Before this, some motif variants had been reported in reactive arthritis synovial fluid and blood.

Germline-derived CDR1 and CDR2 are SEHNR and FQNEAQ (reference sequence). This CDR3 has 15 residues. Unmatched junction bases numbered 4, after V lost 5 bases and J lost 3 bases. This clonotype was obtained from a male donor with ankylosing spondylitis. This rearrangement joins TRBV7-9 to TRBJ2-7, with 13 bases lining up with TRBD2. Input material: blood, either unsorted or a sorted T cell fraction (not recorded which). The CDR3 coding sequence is TGTGCCAGCAGCCCACTAGCGGGGGGGCTCTACGAGCAGTACTTC. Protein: CASSPLAGGLYEQYF.